A selection of T cell receptor beta chains follows, all from one sample in a study of radiotherapy plus CTLA-4 blockade in lung cancer. Repertoires were generated with immunoSEQ multiplex PCR, while TCRdb's copy carries only in-frame clones and drops some. The data contain about 45,000 clones, 70% to 75% of them singletons. The input for sequencing was peripheral blood, taken from a patient treated with radiotherapy plus ipilimumab. The receptor set was obtained from a human donor with non-small cell lung cancer who had a complete response to radiotherapy plus ipilimumab. Each CDR3 is given with its conserved first and last residue. Each record gives: D gene, clone size, J gene, V gene, CDR3 protein, CDR3 DNA. A D gene is named only where the DNA matches it firmly. Rows may omit the clone size; those that give it use once, few, many or a size class.

>.|.|TRBJ2-7|TRBV6-5
CASSYRRGPYEQYF
TGTGCCAGCAGTTATCGGCGGGGCCCCTACGAGCAGTACTTC
>TRBD2|.|TRBJ2-2|TRBV11-2
CASTQPRGGRRDTGELFF
TGTGCCAGCACCCAGCCCCGGGGGGGCCGTCGGGACACCGGGGAGCTGTTTTTT
>.|.|TRBJ2-6|TRBV5-1
CASREGATGANVLTF
TGCGCCAGCAGGGAGGGGGCTACTGGGGCCAACGTCCTGACTTTC
>.|medium-sized|TRBJ2-7|TRBV2
CASSPTGNSYEQYF
TGTGCCAGCAGTCCCACGGGGAACTCCTACGAGCAGTACTTC
>.|.|TRBJ2-7|TRBV18
CASSPPGSYEQYF
TGTGCCAGCTCACCGCCAGGCTCCTACGAGCAGTACTTC
>.|.|TRBJ2-6|TRBV7-3
CASSLWEDTISGANVLTF
TGTGCCAGCAGCTTATGGGAGGACACAATCTCTGGGGCCAACGTCCTGACTTTC
>TRBD2|.|TRBJ2-7|TRBV27
CASSRTSGNYEQYF
TGTGCCAGCTCAAGGACTAGCGGGAACTACGAGCAGTACTTC
>TRBD1|.|TRBJ1-2|TRBV29-1
CSVDGQGRGGYTF
TGCAGCGTAGATGGACAGGGCAGAGGGGGCTACACCTTC
>.|.|TRBJ1-1|TRBV6-5
CASSYSGGEAFF
TGTGCCAGCAGTTACTCGGGAGGAGAAGCTTTCTTT
>.|once|TRBJ2-3|TRBV5-4
CASSPRDITDTQYF
TGTGCCAGCAGTCCCCGGGACATCACAGATACGCAGTATTTT
>TRBD1|medium-sized|TRBJ1-1|TRBV10-3
CAIKGGSTEAFF
TGTGCCATCAAAGGGGGCTCAACTGAAGCTTTCTTT
>TRBD1|few|TRBJ2-7|TRBV7-9
CASSLRQGEQYF
TGTGCCAGCAGCCTGAGACAGGGCGAGCAGTACTTC
>.|.|TRBJ2-2|TRBV7-9
CATEARRGELFF
TGTGCCACCGAGGCCCGGCGGGGGGAGCTGTTTTTT
>TRBD2|.|TRBJ2-5|TRBV19
CASSIVGTSGKGETQYF
TGTGCCAGTAGTATAGTGGGGACTAGCGGGAAGGGAGAGACCCAGTACTTC
>.|.|TRBJ2-7|TRBV10-3
CAISETGLANDEQYF
TGTGCCATCAGTGAGACGGGACTCGCTAACGACGAGCAGTACTTC
>TRBD2|many|TRBJ2-1|TRBV9
CASSVELAGAEQFF
TGTGCCAGCAGCGTAGAGCTAGCGGGAGCTGAGCAGTTCTTC
>TRBD2|few|TRBJ2-2|TRBV7-9
CASRPGLAGGNTGELFF
TGTGCCAGCAGACCCGGACTAGCGGGGGGAAACACCGGGGAGCTGTTTTTT
>TRBD2|.|TRBJ2-3|TRBV30
CAWSAFSGGADTQYF
TGTGCCTGGAGTGCCTTTAGCGGGGGGGCAGATACGCAGTATTTT
>TRBD1|.|TRBJ1-5|TRBV6-5
CASSYGDRASNQPQHF
TGTGCCAGCAGTTACGGGGACAGGGCGAGCAATCAGCCCCAGCATTTT
>.|.|TRBJ1-5|TRBV19
CASSRQGLGSNQPQHF
TGTGCCAGTAGTCGGCAGGGGCTTGGTAGCAATCAGCCCCAGCATTTT
>TRBD1|.|TRBJ2-7|TRBV27
CASSLAGTAYEQYF
TGTGCCAGCAGTCTAGCCGGGACAGCTTACGAGCAGTACTTC
>.|.|TRBJ1-5|TRBV6-5
CASSYLDRNQPQHF
TGTGCCAGCAGTTACCTCGACAGGAATCAGCCCCAGCATTTT
>TRBD1|.|TRBJ1-2|TRBV4-2
CASSRQGGLVPGSYGYTF
TGTGCCAGCAGCCGACAGGGGGGATTAGTTCCAGGTTCCTATGGCTACACCTTC
>.|.|TRBJ1-1|TRBV7-2
CASSSGTYSLAFF
TGTGCCAGCAGCAGCGGGACTTACAGTCTTGCTTTCTTT
>.|.|TRBJ2-3|TRBV28
CASSLCKSGSCTQYF
TGTGCCAGCAGTTTATGCAAGTCCGGGAGTTGTACGCAGTATTTT
>TRBD2|.|TRBJ2-1|TRBV7-7
CASSLAGGTYNEQFF
TGTGCCAGCAGTCTAGCGGGGGGGACCTACAATGAGCAGTTCTTC
>TRBD1|.|TRBJ2-2|TRBV30
CASRQGVSTGELFF
TGTGCCTCTAGGCAGGGGGTGTCCACCGGGGAGCTGTTTTTT
>.|.|TRBJ2-7|TRBV15
CATSRETSSPYEQYF
TGTGCCACCAGCAGAGAGACTTCTAGCCCCTACGAGCAGTACTTC
>.|.|TRBJ1-1|TRBV6-5
CASSPWGGTEAFF
TGTGCCAGCAGTCCTTGGGGGGGTACTGAAGCTTTCTTT
>.|few|TRBJ1-3|TRBV7-2
CASSVDSSSGNTIYF
TGTGCCAGCAGCGTGGACAGCTCCTCTGGAAACACCATATATTTT
>TRBD2|.|TRBJ2-3|TRBV5-1
CASSLGASGMRDTQYF
TGCGCCAGCAGCTTGGGGGCTAGCGGGATGCGAGATACGCAGTATTTT
>TRBD1|.|TRBJ2-7|TRBV19
CASRDRATYEQYF
TGTGCCAGCCGGGACAGGGCCACCTACGAGCAGTACTTC
>.|few|TRBJ2-7|TRBV6-1
CASSRGLGSPYEQYF
TGTGCCAGCAGTAGAGGGTTGGGCTCACCCTACGAGCAGTACTTC
>.|.|TRBJ2-7|TRBV9
CASSPRPTGRGYEQYF
TGTGCCAGCAGCCCCAGACCGACAGGTCGGGGCTACGAACAGTACTTC
>.|once|TRBJ1-1|TRBV7-9
CASSLVRGAPTEAFF
TGTGCCAGCAGCTTAGTTCGGGGGGCGCCGACTGAAGCTTTCTTT
>.|.|TRBJ2-7|TRBV19
CATTPTGSYEQYF
TGTGCCACCACTCCGACAGGAAGCTACGAGCAGTACTTC
>.|.|TRBJ2-6|TRBV7-6
CASSLDRARGANVLTF
TGTGCCAGCAGCTTAGACAGGGCTCGCGGGGCCAACGTCCTGACTTTC
>TRBD2|.|TRBJ2-7|TRBV28
CASSPHWRTRTPNEQYF
TGTGCCAGCAGTCCTCATTGGCGGACTAGGACTCCCAACGAGCAGTACTTC
>.|.|TRBJ2-5|TRBV18
CASSFASGETQYF
TGTGCCAGCTCTTTTGCCTCGGGGGAGACCCAGTACTTC
>TRBD1|.|TRBJ2-7|TRBV5-1
CASSLGQGLDEQYF
TGCGCCAGCAGCTTGGGACAGGGTTTGGACGAGCAGTACTTC
>.|.|TRBJ2-7|TRBV5-4
CASSLPQSQGYEQYF
TGTGCCAGCAGCTTGCCCCAATCGCAGGGGTACGAGCAGTACTTC
>TRBD1|.|TRBJ1-1|TRBV29-1
CSTTGASNTEAFF
TGCAGCACTACAGGGGCCTCGAACACTGAAGCTTTCTTT
>.|once|TRBJ1-6|TRBV5-5
CASSFDINSPLHF
TGTGCCAGCAGTTTCGACATTAATTCACCCCTCCACTTT
>.|.|TRBJ2-2|TRBV7-6
CASLRSGWNTGELFF
TGTGCCAGCCTTCGGAGCGGGTGGAACACCGGGGAGCTGTTTTTT
>.|once|TRBJ1-6|TRBV2
CASSRKHSSYNSPLRF
TGTGCCAGCAGTAGGAAGCATAGCTCCTATAATTCACCCCTCCGCTTT
>TRBD2|.|TRBJ2-5|TRBV27
CASSLSTSATTQYF
TGTGCCAGCAGTTTATCGACTAGCGCTACGACCCAGTACTTC
>.|.|TRBJ1-2|TRBV5-6
CASSQTDINYGYTF
TGTGCCAGCAGCCAGACAGATATTAACTATGGCTACACCTTC
>.|.|TRBJ2-5|TRBV5-1
CASRRDQGMETQYF
TGCGCCAGCAGAAGAGATCAGGGGATGGAGACCCAGTACTTC
>.|medium-sized|TRBJ2-1|TRBV10-3
CAISLRDEQFF
TGTGCCATCAGCTTACGAGATGAGCAGTTCTTC
>.|.|TRBJ2-1|TRBV19
CASRDRRYNEQFF
TGTGCCAGTAGGGACAGACGCTACAATGAGCAGTTCTTC
>.|.|TRBJ2-3|TRBV29-1
CSYTGTPGRTDTQYF
TGCAGCTATACGGGAACACCCGGGAGAACAGATACGCAGTATTTT
>TRBD1|few|TRBJ2-2|TRBV9
CASSAGTGHTGELFF
TGTGCCAGCAGCGCCGGGACAGGGCATACCGGGGAGCTGTTTTTT
>TRBD1|.|TRBJ1-5|TRBV30
CAWKTGGSNQPQHF
TGTGCCTGGAAGACAGGGGGAAGTAATCAGCCCCAGCATTTT
>.|.|TRBJ1-2|TRBV19
CASSTSRGFPGYTF
TGTGCCAGTAGTACCTCCCGAGGGTTTCCTGGCTACACCTTC
>TRBD2|.|TRBJ2-5|TRBV7-7
CASSLGRGARETQYF
TGTGCCAGCAGCCTGGGGCGGGGGGCCAGGGAGACCCAGTACTTC
>.|.|TRBJ2-1|TRBV5-1
CASSLGRTEGEQFF
TGCGCCAGCAGCTTGGGGCGGACGGAGGGTGAGCAGTTCTTC
>.|.|TRBJ1-4|TRBV2
CASSERETNEKLFF
TGTGCCAGCAGTGAGAGGGAGACAAATGAAAAACTGTTTTTT
>.|.|TRBJ2-7|TRBV19
CASSISSSSYEQYF
TGTGCCAGTAGTATATCTTCTAGCTCCTACGAGCAGTACTTC
>.|.|TRBJ2-7|TRBV7-6
CASSLEPGAGGSYEQYF
TGTGCCAGCAGTCTTGAACCGGGGGCAGGGGGATCTTACGAGCAGTACTTC